The 30 T cell receptor beta chains reported below all come from one sample, sequenced in a study of T-cell memory formation after mild COVID-19. MiXCR was run by TCRdb on the 5' RACE reads, yielding one entry per CDR3 protein. This repertoire shows roughly 620,000 distinct CDR3 sequences, under 20% found once; its top ten account for about 11%. The material sequenced was PBMCs or a T cell subset sorted from them (not recorded which). These receptors were collected from an adult woman who had mild COVID-19 (a few samples of this study predate the infection). Cell type and time point are not known.

This clonotype was observed a handful of times. The V gene is TRBV30, the J gene TRBJ2-2; TRBD2 agrees at 15 bases. This CDR3 is 16 amino acids long. V dropped 4 bases and J dropped 6; count of bases not matched to a gene: 6. Germline values: CDR1 GTSNPN, CDR2 SVGIG (reference sequence). The CDR3 region is CAWTTGTSGGPGELFF. The CDR3 DNA sequence: TGTGCCTGGACGACAGGGACTAGCGGGGGGCCCGGGGAGCTGTTTTTT.

There are a few counts of this clonotype. The rearrangement uses TRBV30 and TRBJ2-7, with 7 nucleotides matching TRBD1. V gave up 0 bases and J gave up 2 bases; unmatched junction bases: 4. Germline CDR1 reads GTSNPN; CDR2 reads SVGIG (reference sequence). The CDR3 loop spans 14 amino acids. CDR3 protein: CAWSVKGATYEQYF. The CDR3 DNA sequence: TGTGCCTGGAGTGTAAAGGGGGCAACCTACGAGCAGTACTTC.

For the CDR3, the DNA is TGTGCCAGTAGTACCGGTAAACTACCACCTGGCGAGCAGTACTTC. Protein: CASSTGKLPPGEQYF. The rearrangement links TRBV19 to TRBJ2-7; D remains ambiguous. The CDR3 contains 15 residues. CDR1 and CDR2 from the germline V gene are LNHDA and SQIVND (reference sequence). The V end was cut by 4 bases, the J end by 6 bases, with 19 bases between.

This clonotype appeared a few times. V is TRBV12-3 or TRBV12-4 and J is TRBJ1-3; TRBD1 is a possible D gene (6 bases). V lost 2 bases and J lost 4, with 15 bases in between. This CDR3 is 16 amino acids long. CDR3 amino acids: CASSLLGHNMGNTIYF. The DNA of the CDR3 is TGTGCCAGCAGTTTATTGGGACACAACATGGGAAACACCATATATTTT.

This sequence joins TRBV6-1 and TRBJ1-1; no clear D. The CDR3 extends over 11 amino acids. CDR1 and CDR2 (germline): MNHNS, SASEGT. V lost 2 bases and J 4 bases, leaving 2 bases between the germline ends. The CDR3 here is CASSETTEAFF. The DNA of the CDR3 is TGTGCCAGCAGTGAAACCACTGAAGCTTTCTTT.

The chain is built from TRBV25-1 and TRBJ1-2; D uncertain. This CDR3 contains 12 residues. Trimming left V 3 bases short and J 4 bases short, with 6 bases between. Germline CDR1 is MGHDK and CDR2 is SYGVNS. CDR3 region: CASSDPLYGYTF. The CDR3 nucleotides read TGTGCCAGCAGTGACCCCCTCTATGGCTACACCTTC.

The V and J genes are TRBV12-3 or TRBV12-4 and TRBJ1-2; D gene uncertain. The CDR3 consists of 13 residues. Between the trimmed V and J ends, which lost 3 bases and 14 bases, there was a span of 19 bases. CDR3 in amino acids: CASSFFLAATGTF. The CDR3 coding sequence is TGTGCCAGCAGTTTTTTTCTCGCCGCGACGGGGACCTTC.

This clonotype was detected a few times. The chain carries TRBV7-9 and TRBJ2-3, with D possibly called TRBD1 or TRBD2 (5 bases each). The CDR3 is 13 residues long. The V and J ends lost 0 bases and 14 bases respectively, with 15 bases between them. CDR1 is SEHNR, CDR2 FQNEAQ, per germline (reference sequence). CDR3 nucleotide sequence: TGTGCCAGCAGCTTAGCTACCGGGACGCCGTGGTATTTT. This gives the protein CASSLATGTPWYF.

This clonotype was counted a few times. This chain joins TRBV7-2 and TRBJ1-1; D gene ambiguous. The V end was cut by 5 bases, the J end by 6 bases, with 19 bases between. CDR1 is SGHTA and CDR2 is FQGNSA in the germline V gene. The CDR3 loop spans 15 amino acids. The CDR3 DNA follows: TGTGCCAGCAGCAACGCGCTTAGGTACAGCCCTGAAGCTTTCTTT. Translation gives CASSNALRYSPEAFF.

This clonotype has a handful of counts. This chain connects TRBV10-3 to TRBJ1-5; no reliable D call. This CDR3 comprises 13 residues. Looked up from germline, CDR1 is ENHRY and CDR2 is SYGVKD. The V and J ends lost 0 bases and 11 bases respectively, with 11 bases between them. CDR3 region: CAISESPQSAQHF. The DNA for the CDR3 is TGTGCCATCAGTGAGTCGCCACAATCAGCCCAGCATTTT.

This clonotype was detected a few times. The chain uses TRBV11-3 and TRBJ2-1; D gene unclear. V was trimmed by 4 bases and J by 5 bases, leaving 12 bases between them. Germline V gene sequence: CDR1 SGHNT, CDR2 YENEEA. The CDR3 totals 14 residues. DNA of the CDR3: TGTGCCAGCAGCTCGCGCACCCTGGACAATGAGCAGTTCTTC. Protein: CASSSRTLDNEQFF.

J is TRBJ1-3 and V is TRBV30; the match to TRBD1 covers 8 bases. The CDR3 totals 16 residues. Germline CDR1 GTSNPN, CDR2 SVGIG (reference sequence). J gave up 3 bases and V 1 base, and 8 bases lay outside the gene matches. The CDR3 DNA is TGTGCCTGGAGTGGGGGTTGGACAGGGTTTGGAAACACCATATATTTT. The encoded protein is CAWSGGWTGFGNTIYF. Combining the CDR3 with reference TRBV30 and TRBJ1-3 gives the whole variable domain SQTIHQWPATLVQPVGSPLSLECTVEGTSNPNLYWYRQAAGRGLQLLFYSVGIGQISSEVPQNLSASRPQDRQFILSSKKLLLSDSGFYLCAWSGGWTGFGNTIYFGEGSWLTVV.

This clonotype appeared a few times. The gene calls are TRBV6-5 and TRBJ2-3, with 9 positions matching TRBD1. Germline CDR1 MNHEY, CDR2 SVGAGI. This CDR3 has 15 amino acids. With V trimmed by 0 bases and J by 5 bases, 3 bases remained unmatched. Here the CDR3 reads CASSYSMTGGDTQYF. DNA for the CDR3: TGTGCCAGCAGTTACTCGATGACAGGGGGAGATACGCAGTATTTT.

The genes are TRBV6-2 or TRBV6-3 and TRBJ1-2; 7 bases fit TRBD1. The CDR3 has 14 amino acids. J was trimmed by 7 bases and V by 10 bases; bases with no gene match: 15. Germline V CDR1 and CDR2: MNHEY, SVGEGT. The CDR3 DNA reads as TGTGCCACCTCGGAGGGACAGCCCTATGGTGGCTACACCTTC. Encoded protein: CATSEGQPYGGYTF.

The chain combines TRBV20-1 with TRBJ2-1, with a possible D match to TRBD2 (5 bases). This CDR3 is built from 14 residues. From germline, CDR1 is DFQATT and CDR2 SNEGSKA (reference sequence). Trimming cost V 2 bases and J 8 bases, with 16 bases left between them. This CDR3 is CSARYRSLRDEQFF. The DNA of the CDR3 is TGCAGTGCTAGATATCGAAGCTTGAGGGATGAGCAGTTCTTC.

This clonotype has more than one count but fewer than ten. The chain is built from TRBV9 and TRBJ2-1, with a weak D call TRBD2 (5 bases). The CDR3 runs 15 residues. Germline V lookup: CDR1 SGDLS, CDR2 YYNGEE. The germline V and J ends were trimmed by 1 base and 4 bases, with 12 bases remaining between them. CDR3 amino acids: CASSVSAGEYNEQFF. Here the CDR3 DNA reads TGTGCCAGCAGCGTATCGGCCGGGGAGTACAATGAGCAGTTCTTC.

The chain couples TRBV29-1 to TRBJ1-5; D is ambiguous. The CDR3 totals 13 residues. Between the trimmed V and J ends, which lost 4 bases and 7 bases, there was a span of 14 bases. Germline loops: CDR1 SQVTM, CDR2 ANQGSEA. The CDR3 nucleotides read TGCAGCGTTGTACTAGGGTTCGGACAGCCCCAGCATTTT. Amino acid sequence: CSVVLGFGQPQHF. The entire variable domain, with the rest obtained from reference TRBV29-1 and TRBJ1-5, is as follows: SAVISQKPSRDICQRGTSLTIQCQVDSQVTMMFWYRQQPGQSLTLIATANQGSEATYESGFVIDKFPISRPNLTFSTLTVSNMSPEDSSIYLCSVVLGFGQPQHFGDGTRLSIL.

This chain uses TRBV5-1 with TRBJ2-3, with 10 bases identical to TRBD2. The germline V gene has CDR1 SGHRS and CDR2 YFSETQ. The CDR3 runs to 17 residues. The V gene end was trimmed by 0 bases and the J gene end by 4 bases; junction bases not matched to a gene: 8. CDR3 nucleotides: TGCGCCAGCAGCTTGGTACCTAGCGGGAGTGTTTCAGATACGCAGTATTTT. It is translated as CASSLVPSGSVSDTQYF.

The rearrangement joins TRBV20-1 to TRBJ1-2; the match to TRBD1 covers 10 bases. The ends lost 2 bases at V and 6 bases at J; junction bases unmatched: 9. CDR3 size: 15 residues. Germline assignment: CDR1 DFQATT and CDR2 SNEGSKA (reference sequence). CDR3 bases: TGCAGTGCTAGATCGATGGGACAGGGGACAGATGGCTACACCTTC. Protein: CSARSMGQGTDGYTF.

In its sample, this clonotype was seen a few times. This CDR3 is CASSVAGGMTNEQFF. The CDR3 coding sequence is TGTGCCAGCAGCGTAGCGGGCGGGATGACAAATGAGCAGTTCTTC. V and J are TRBV9 and TRBJ2-1, with TRBD2 as a possible D gene (6 bases). Trimming cost V 0 bases and J 7 bases, with 14 bases left between them. Germline V lookup: CDR1 SGDLS, CDR2 YYNGEE. The CDR3 has 15 residues. Variable domain in full (rest from reference TRBV9 and TRBJ2-1): DSGVTQTPKHLITATGQRVTLRCSPRSGDLSVYWYQQSLDQGLQFLIQYYNGEERAKGNILERFSAQQFPDLHSELNLSSLELGDSALYFCASSVAGGMTNEQFFGPGTRLTVL.

This clonotype has more than one count but fewer than ten. The chain joins TRBV24-1 to TRBJ2-1, with 8 bases fitting TRBD2. Germline CDR1 KGHDR, CDR2 SFDVKD. There are 18 residues in the CDR3. With 0 bases clipped from V and 9 bases from J, the junction kept 15 bases outside the gene matches. CDR3 region: CATSDLYRSREGVGEQFF. In DNA, the CDR3 is TGTGCCACCAGTGATTTGTACCGATCTCGGGAGGGCGTGGGTGAGCAGTTCTTC.

This clonotype was detected many times. The CDR3 is CASSLGPGESSYEQYF. DNA of the CDR3: TGTGCCAGCAGCCTGGGGCCGGGGGAGAGCTCCTACGAGCAGTACTTC. The chain carries TRBV7-2 and TRBJ2-7; D might be TRBD2 (6 bases). Germline V gene lookup returns CDR1 SGHTA and CDR2 FQGNSA. The CDR3 runs to 16 residues. Trimming took 5 bases from V and 0 from J, leaving 17 bases between them.

This clonotype has just a few counts. This chain connects TRBV30 to TRBJ2-3, with 8 bases identical to TRBD2. Trimming cost V 5 bases and J 5 bases; bases outside gene matches: 6. This CDR3 comprises 13 residues. CDR1 is GTSNPN, CDR2 SVGIG, per germline (reference sequence). The CDR3 here is CAWHRGGLDTQYF. DNA of the CDR3: TGTGCCTGGCACCGGGGGGGGCTAGATACGCAGTATTTT. Combining the CDR3 with reference TRBV30 and TRBJ2-3 gives the whole variable domain SQTIHQWPATLVQPVGSPLSLECTVEGTSNPNLYWYRQAAGRGLQLLFYSVGIGQISSEVPQNLSASRPQDRQFILSSKKLLLSDSGFYLCAWHRGGLDTQYFGPGTRLTVL.

J is TRBJ1-2 and V is TRBV3-1; D is uncertain. Germline CDR1 reads LGHDT; CDR2 reads YNNKEL (reference sequence). The CDR3 extends over 14 amino acids. The V gene lost 0 bases and the J gene lost 7 bases, with 12 bases spanning the gap. CDR3 bases: TGTGCCAGCAGCCAAGATGTGGGGTTCTCTGGCTACACCTTC. This sequence encodes CASSQDVGFSGYTF.

The chain combines TRBV5-1 with TRBJ2-1, with D maybe TRBD2 (6 bases). Germline V lookup: CDR1 SGHRS, CDR2 YFSETQ. CDR3 length: 16 amino acids. V lost 4 bases to trimming and J lost 8 bases, with 22 bases between them. As DNA, the CDR3 is TGCGCCAGCAGCCACCCCCGGGACTCACCGGAGGATGAGCAGTTCTTC. Amino acids: CASSHPRDSPEDEQFF.

This chain uses TRBV14 with TRBJ1-1; D is ambiguous. V lost 2 bases and J 7 bases, leaving 11 bases between the germline ends. Germline V gene data show CDR1 as SGHDN and CDR2 as FVKESK. The CDR3 sequence is 13 residues long. CDR3 in amino acids: CASSQKGEVEAFF. The CDR3 region has the DNA TGTGCCAGCAGCCAAAAAGGAGAGGTTGAAGCTTTCTTT.

This clonotype was observed at least ten times. The chain couples TRBV6-2 or TRBV6-3 to TRBJ2-3, with TRBD2 matching 13 bases. Per the germline V gene, CDR1 is MNHEY and CDR2 is SVGEGT. This CDR3 contains 19 residues. Trimming removed 0 bases from V and 4 bases from J; junction bases left unmatched: 10. CDR3 nucleotides: TGTGCCAGCAGTTACTCGATTACGACTAGCGGGAGGTGGGCAGATACGCAGTATTTT. Translated, it gives CASSYSITTSGRWADTQYF.

V gene TRBV4-1 combines with J gene TRBJ1-1; D unresolved. V gave up 2 bases and J gave up 11 bases, with 18 bases separating them. From germline, CDR1 is MGHRA and CDR2 YSYEKL. The CDR3 loop spans 14 amino acids. The CDR3 DNA sequence: TGCGCCAGCAGCCAAACCGGGCCTCAAGCCGGGGCTTTCTTT. Its protein is CASSQTGPQAGAFF.

This clonotype was seen ten or more times. The V gene is TRBV12-3 or TRBV12-4, the J gene TRBJ2-3; TRBD2 is a possible D gene (6 bases). The CDR3 extends over 16 amino acids. The germline V and J ends were trimmed by 5 bases and 0 bases, with 15 bases remaining between them. Here the CDR3 DNA reads TGTGCCAGCAGTCCGCGGGGTACCAGTAGCACAGATACGCAGTATTTT. Amino acid sequence: CASSPRGTSSTDTQYF.

The rearrangement joins TRBV5-1 to TRBJ2-1, with D possibly TRBD1 on 6 matching bases. The CDR3 loop spans 16 amino acids. V gave up 3 bases and J gave up 5 bases, with 18 bases separating them. The germline V gene encodes CDR1 SGHRS and CDR2 YFSETQ. The CDR3 sequence: CASSWIGGRVDNEQFF. The CDR3 DNA reads as TGCGCCAGCAGCTGGATAGGGGGTCGTGTTGACAATGAGCAGTTCTTC.